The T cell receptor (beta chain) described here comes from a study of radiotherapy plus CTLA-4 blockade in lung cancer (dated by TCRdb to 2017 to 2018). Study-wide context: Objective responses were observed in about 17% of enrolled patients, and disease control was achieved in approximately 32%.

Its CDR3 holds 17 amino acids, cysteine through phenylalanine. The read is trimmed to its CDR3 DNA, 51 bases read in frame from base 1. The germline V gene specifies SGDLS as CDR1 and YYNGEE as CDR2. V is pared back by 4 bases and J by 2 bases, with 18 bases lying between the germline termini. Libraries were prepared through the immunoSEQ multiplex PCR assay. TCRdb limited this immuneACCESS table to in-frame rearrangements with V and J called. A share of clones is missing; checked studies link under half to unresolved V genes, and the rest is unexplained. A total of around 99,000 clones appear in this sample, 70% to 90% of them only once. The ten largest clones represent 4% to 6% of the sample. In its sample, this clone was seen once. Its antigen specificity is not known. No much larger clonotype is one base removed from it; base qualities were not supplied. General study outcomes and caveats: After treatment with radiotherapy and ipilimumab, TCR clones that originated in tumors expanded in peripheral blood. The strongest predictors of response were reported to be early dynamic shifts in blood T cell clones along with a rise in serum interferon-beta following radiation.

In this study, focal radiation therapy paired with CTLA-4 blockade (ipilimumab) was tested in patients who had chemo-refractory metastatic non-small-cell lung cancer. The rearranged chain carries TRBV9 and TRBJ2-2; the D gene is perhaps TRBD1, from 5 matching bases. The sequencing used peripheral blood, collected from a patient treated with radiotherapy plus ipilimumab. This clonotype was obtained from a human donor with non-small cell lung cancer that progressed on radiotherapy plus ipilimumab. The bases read TGTGCCAGCAGCAGGGGCAGGGCACCATCAAACACCGGGGAGCTGTTTTTT. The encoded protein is CASSRGRAPSNTGELFF.